This T cell receptor (beta chain) was recorded in a study of monozygotic twins with inflammatory bowel disease. Total RNA input per TCR library was approximately 3.5 ug. TCRdb reanalyzed the 5' RACE reads and collapses them to one entry per CDR3 protein, without DNA. The data show more than 110,000 distinct CDR3 sequences, and the top ten clones hold 1.2%. Germline loops: CDR1 MNHEY, CDR2 SVGAGI. This CDR3 is built from 14 residues. The J gene is TRBJ1-1, the V gene TRBV6-5. Sequencing used blood. The clonotype was recovered from a human donor with ulcerative colitis or Crohn's disease, or a healthy co-twin of an affected twin (not recorded which). Here the CDR3 reads CASSYGILNTEAFF.